This TCR beta chain stems from a study of STAT5B mutations in CD4+ large granular lymphocyte leukemia. Findings and caveats of the study: Compared with healthy controls (2/35), patient top clones favored TRBV06 (8/27). Around 25% of private leukemic clonotypes occurred rarely in other patients' non-leukemic repertoires.

As concerns this clone: Its antigen remains unknown.

The data were produced by immunoSEQ multiplex PCR, yet TCRdb's version contains in-frame clones alone and is incomplete. The top ten clones hold roughly 7.1% of a sample with roughly 34,000 clones, over 60% of them seen once. V was cut by 7 bases and J by 7 bases, with 13 bases left in between. The CDR3 is 13 amino acids. Germline loops: CDR1 SEHNR, CDR2 FQNEAQ (reference sequence). V and J are TRBV7-9 and TRBJ1-4, with D unresolved. The sequencing input was CD4+ T cells from blood buffy coats. The sequence derives from a human donor in good health. The CDR3 here is CASTVRAGEKLFF. CDR3 bases: TGTGCCAGCACAGTAAGGGCGGGTGAAAAACTGTTTTTT.